The 3 T cell receptor beta chains reported below all come from one sample, sequenced in a study of blood T cells in healthy people across ages. A second PCR of about 7 to 12 cycles used a sample-barcoded 5' primer and a J-beta primer mix. TCRdb analysed the 5' RACE reads with MiXCR anew, one entry per CDR3 protein. Of approximately 780,000 distinct CDR3 sequences listed, about a quarter are singletons. The sample also formed part of further work on T cells of mothers and their children.

The sequenced sample was blood. These receptors all stem from a boy aged 10-17 years in good health.

The chain has TRBV7-6 and TRBJ2-2, with 7 bases matching TRBD2. Per germline, CDR1 SGHVS and CDR2 FNYEAQ. The CDR3 runs 16 residues. The trim removed 1 base at V and 4 bases at J, leaving 6 bases unmatched. DNA of the CDR3: TGTGCCAGCAGCTTAGTAAGCGGGGCACCCACCGGGGAGCTGTTTTTT. Translated, it gives CASSLVSGAPTGELFF.

V gene TRBV29-1 combines with J gene TRBJ2-5, with 8 bases matching TRBD2. CDR3 length: 13 residues. CDR1 is SQVTM, CDR2 ANQGSEA, per germline. V shed 6 bases, J shed 5 bases, and the junction held 8 bases outside the gene matches. Written as DNA, the CDR3 is TGCAGCGTGCGACCGGCGGGAGGCGAGACCCAGTACTTC. Translated, it gives CSVRPAGGETQYF.

CDR3 residues: CASSRGQKDYKNIQYF. CDR3 coding DNA: TGTGCCAGCAGCAGAGGCCAGAAGGATTACAAAAACATTCAGTACTTC. This chain uses TRBV7-2 with TRBJ2-4; D is unresolved. There are 16 residues in the CDR3. V lost 5 bases, J lost 3 bases, and 17 bases lay in between. Germline CDR1 SGHTA, CDR2 FQGNSA.